This record concerns one T cell receptor (beta chain) sequence. Its antigen is not identified. Primers included in the PCR were 60 Vbeta and 13 Jbeta primers. Clones were sequenced by immunoSEQ multiplex PCR, and TCRdb holds only the in-frame ones, with some missing. The table includes about 130,000 clones, around four fifths detected once. The CDR3 runs to 15 residues. Germline V lookup: CDR1 KGHSH, CDR2 LQKENI. Trimming stripped 2 bases from V and 0 bases from J, with 8 bases between. The data belong to a study of cytomegalovirus exposure and HLA in healthy donors. Overall study findings and caveats: It is likely that the observed cluster of highly shared sequence variants was a sequencing artifact.

V and J are TRBV18 and TRBJ1-3, with D possibly being TRBD1 (6 bases). This sequence originates from a man in his late teens or twenties in good health and CMV-seropositive. Material: PBMCs. CDR3 sequence: CASSPDRPSGNTIYF. CDR3 coding DNA: TGTGCCAGCTCACCAGACAGGCCCTCTGGAAACACCATATATTTT.